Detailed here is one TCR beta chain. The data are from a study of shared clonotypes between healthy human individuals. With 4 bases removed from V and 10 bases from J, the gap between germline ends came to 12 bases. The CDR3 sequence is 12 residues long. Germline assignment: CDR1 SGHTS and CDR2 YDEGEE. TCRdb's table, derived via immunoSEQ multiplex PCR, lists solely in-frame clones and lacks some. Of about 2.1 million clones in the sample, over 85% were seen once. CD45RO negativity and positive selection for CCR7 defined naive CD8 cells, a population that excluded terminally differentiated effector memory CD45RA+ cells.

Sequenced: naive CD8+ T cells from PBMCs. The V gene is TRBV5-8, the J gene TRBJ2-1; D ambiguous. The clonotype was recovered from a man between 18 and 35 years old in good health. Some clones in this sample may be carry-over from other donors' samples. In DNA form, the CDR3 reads TGTGCCAGCAGCCTCGTGTTAGCAGAGCAGTTCTTC. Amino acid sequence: CASSLVLAEQFF.